This T cell receptor beta chain was sequenced for a study of a mutant IDH1 vaccine in newly diagnosed glioma. As for this clone: Antigen unknown.

CDR3 length equals 11 residues. Trimming removed 4 bases at V and 5 bases at J, with 8 bases between. Germline V lookup: CDR1 DFQATT, CDR2 SNEGSKA (reference sequence). Sample time point: week 23, last vaccination. Every single dose of the vaccine, 300 ug of mutant IDH1 20-mer peptide, came with topical imiquimod. Repertoires were generated with immunoSEQ multiplex PCR, while TCRdb's copy carries only in-frame clones and drops some. Among tens of thousands of clones listed, around 76% were seen once. The chain uses TRBV20-1 and TRBJ1-2; TRBD1 might be the D (5 bases). This sequence originates from a woman aged 40 to 50 with glioma. Some clones in this sample may be carry-over from other donors' samples. The sample consisted of PBMCs, taken from a glioma patient whose treatment included an IDH1 peptide vaccine. The CDR3 here is CSATREYGYTF. CDR3 DNA sequence: TGCAGTGCTACCAGGGAGTATGGCTACACCTTC.